The clone carrying this T cell receptor beta chain appeared once. The data are from a study of blood T cell repertoires in COVID-19. In the study overall: Sites in the United States, Italy and Spain provided acute and convalescent COVID-19 samples. T cells, B-cell-depleted T cells, or PBMCs supplied cDNA or gDNA.

This CDR3 has 16 residues. Trimming stripped 0 bases from V and 6 bases from J, with 19 bases between. Per the germline V gene, CDR1 is SGDLS and CDR2 is YYNGEE. Using immunoSEQ multiplex PCR, the repertoire was profiled, and TCRdb retains in-frame clones only, with some absent. The sample includes 200,000 or so clones, 70% to 90% of them seen just once. This TCR came from a human donor with active or convalescent COVID-19. The donor label of this sample is uncertain. Sequenced input: peripheral blood. The chain links TRBV9 to TRBJ2-7; D may be TRBD2 (5 bases). The CDR3 DNA follows: TGTGCCAGCAGCGTAGATCGGGGTTTACAAGGCAGCGAGCAGTACTTC. This gives the protein CASSVDRGLQGSEQYF.